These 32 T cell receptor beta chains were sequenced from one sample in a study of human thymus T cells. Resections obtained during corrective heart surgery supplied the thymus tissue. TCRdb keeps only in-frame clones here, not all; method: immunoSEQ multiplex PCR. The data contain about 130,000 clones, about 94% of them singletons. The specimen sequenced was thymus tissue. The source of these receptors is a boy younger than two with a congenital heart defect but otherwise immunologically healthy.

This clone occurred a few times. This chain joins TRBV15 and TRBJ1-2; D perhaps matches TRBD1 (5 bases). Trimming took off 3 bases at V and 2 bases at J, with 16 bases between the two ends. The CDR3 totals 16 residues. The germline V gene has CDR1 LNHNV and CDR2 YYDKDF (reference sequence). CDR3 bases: TGTGCCACCAGCAGTTCTTCCAGGGCCACAAACTATGGCTACACCTTC. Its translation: CATSSSSRATNYGYTF.

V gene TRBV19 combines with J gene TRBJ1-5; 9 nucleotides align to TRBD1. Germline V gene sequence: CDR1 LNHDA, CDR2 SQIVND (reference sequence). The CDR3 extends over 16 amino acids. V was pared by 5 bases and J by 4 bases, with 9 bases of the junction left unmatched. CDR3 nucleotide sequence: TGTGCCAGTAGTCTCCACAGGGGGCGCCGGAATCAGCCCCAGCATTTT. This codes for CASSLHRGRRNQPQHF.

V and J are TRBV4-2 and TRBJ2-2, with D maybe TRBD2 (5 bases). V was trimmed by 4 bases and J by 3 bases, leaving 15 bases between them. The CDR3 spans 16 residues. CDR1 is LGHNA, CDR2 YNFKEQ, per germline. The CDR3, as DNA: TGTGCCAGCAGCCGCAACGGGGTCAGAGACACCGGGGAGCTGTTTTTT. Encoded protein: CASSRNGVRDTGELFF.

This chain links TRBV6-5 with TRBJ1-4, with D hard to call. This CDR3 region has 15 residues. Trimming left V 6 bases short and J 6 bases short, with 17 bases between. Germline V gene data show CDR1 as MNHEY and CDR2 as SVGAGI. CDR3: CASSPQLRRDEKLFF. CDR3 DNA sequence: TGTGCCAGCAGCCCCCAACTGAGGCGGGATGAAAAACTGTTTTTT.

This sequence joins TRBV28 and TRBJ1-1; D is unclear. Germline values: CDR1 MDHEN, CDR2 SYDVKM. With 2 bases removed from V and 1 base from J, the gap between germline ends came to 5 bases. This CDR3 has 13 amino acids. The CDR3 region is CASSLEGNTEAFF. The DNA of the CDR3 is TGTGCCAGCAGTTTAGAAGGGAACACTGAAGCTTTCTTT.

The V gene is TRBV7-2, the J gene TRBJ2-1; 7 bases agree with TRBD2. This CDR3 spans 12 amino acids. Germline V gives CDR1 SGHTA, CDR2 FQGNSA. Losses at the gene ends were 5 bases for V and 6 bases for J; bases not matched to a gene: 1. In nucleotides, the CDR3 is TGTGCCAGCAGCCGGACTAGCAATGAGCAGTTCTTC. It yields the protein CASSRTSNEQFF.

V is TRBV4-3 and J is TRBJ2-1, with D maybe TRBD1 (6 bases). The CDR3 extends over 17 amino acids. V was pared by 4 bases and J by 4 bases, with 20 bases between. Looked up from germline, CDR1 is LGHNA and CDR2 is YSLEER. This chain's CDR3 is CASSPSPDRTPYNEQFF. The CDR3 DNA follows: TGCGCCAGCAGCCCCTCCCCTGACAGGACCCCTTACAATGAGCAGTTCTTC.

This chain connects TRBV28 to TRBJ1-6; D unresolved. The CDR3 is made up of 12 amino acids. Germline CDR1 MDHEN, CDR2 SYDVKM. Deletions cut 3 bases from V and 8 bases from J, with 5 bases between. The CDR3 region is CASSFLDSPLHF. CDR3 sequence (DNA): TGTGCCAGCAGTTTCCTCGATTCACCCCTCCACTTT.

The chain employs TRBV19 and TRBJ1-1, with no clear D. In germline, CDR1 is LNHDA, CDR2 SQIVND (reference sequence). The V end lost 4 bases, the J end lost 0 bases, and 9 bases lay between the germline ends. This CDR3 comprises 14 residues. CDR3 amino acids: CASSNEIMNTEAFF. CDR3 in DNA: TGTGCCAGTAGTAACGAGATCATGAACACTGAAGCTTTCTTT.

The CDR3 region is CASRYGDEKLFF. CDR3 DNA sequence: TGCGCCAGCAGGTATGGAGATGAAAAACTGTTTTTT. The chain has TRBV5-1 and TRBJ1-4; D is unresolved. The ends were cut back, 5 bases at V and 6 bases at J, with 8 bases in the middle. CDR1 SGHRS and CDR2 YFSETQ come from the germline V gene. CDR3 length: 12 amino acids.

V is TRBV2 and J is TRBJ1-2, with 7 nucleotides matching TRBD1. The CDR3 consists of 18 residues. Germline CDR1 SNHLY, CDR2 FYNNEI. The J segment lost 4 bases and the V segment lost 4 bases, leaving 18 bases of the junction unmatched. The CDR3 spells CASSVTGTVQLTSYGYTF. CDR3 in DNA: TGTGCCAGCAGTGTTACCGGGACAGTCCAATTGACTTCCTATGGCTACACCTTC.

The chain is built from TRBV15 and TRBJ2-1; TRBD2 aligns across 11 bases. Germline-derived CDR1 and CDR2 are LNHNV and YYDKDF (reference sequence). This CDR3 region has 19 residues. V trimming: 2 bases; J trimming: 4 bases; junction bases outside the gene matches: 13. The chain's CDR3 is CATSRNHALAGGWYNEQFF. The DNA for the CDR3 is TGTGCCACCAGCAGAAATCATGCGCTAGCGGGGGGTTGGTACAATGAGCAGTTCTTC.

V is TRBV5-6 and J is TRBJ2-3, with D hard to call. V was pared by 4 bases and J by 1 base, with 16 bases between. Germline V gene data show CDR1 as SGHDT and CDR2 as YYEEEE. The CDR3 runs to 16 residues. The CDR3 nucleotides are TGTGCCAGCAGCCCCGGTGCCCCAACTTGCACAGATACGCAGTATTTT. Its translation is CASSPGAPTCTDTQYF.

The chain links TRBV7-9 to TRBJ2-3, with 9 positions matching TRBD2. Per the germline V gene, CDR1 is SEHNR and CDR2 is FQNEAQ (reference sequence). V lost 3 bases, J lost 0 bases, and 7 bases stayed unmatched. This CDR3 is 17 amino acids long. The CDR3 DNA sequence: TGTGCCAGCAGCTTCTCAGCGGGGGGCTTGAGCACAGATACGCAGTATTTT. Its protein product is CASSFSAGGLSTDTQYF.

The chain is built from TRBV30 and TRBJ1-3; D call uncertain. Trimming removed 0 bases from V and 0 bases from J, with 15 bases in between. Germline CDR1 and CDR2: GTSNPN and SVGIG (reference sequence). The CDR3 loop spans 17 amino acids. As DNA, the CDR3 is TGTGCCTGGAGTGTACAAGGCCGATCAGTCTCTGGAAACACCATATATTTT. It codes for CAWSVQGRSVSGNTIYF.

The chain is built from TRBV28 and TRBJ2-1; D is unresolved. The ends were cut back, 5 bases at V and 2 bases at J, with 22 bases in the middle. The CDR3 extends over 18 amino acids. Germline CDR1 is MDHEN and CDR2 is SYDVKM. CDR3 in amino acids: CASSPPTLRTPTYNEQFF. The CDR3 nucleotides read TGTGCCAGCAGTCCTCCCACGCTTAGAACTCCAACCTACAATGAGCAGTTCTTC.

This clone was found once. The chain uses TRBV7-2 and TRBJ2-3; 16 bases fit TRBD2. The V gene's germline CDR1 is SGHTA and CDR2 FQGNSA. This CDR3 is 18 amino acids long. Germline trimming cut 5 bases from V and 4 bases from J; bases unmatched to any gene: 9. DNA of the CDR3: TGTGCCAGCAGCGAAGGGACTAGCGGGGGGGGCAAGGCAGATACGCAGTATTTT. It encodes CASSEGTSGGGKADTQYF.

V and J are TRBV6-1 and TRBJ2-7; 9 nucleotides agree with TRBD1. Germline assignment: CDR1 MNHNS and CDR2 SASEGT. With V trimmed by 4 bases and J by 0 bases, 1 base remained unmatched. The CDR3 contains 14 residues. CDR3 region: CASSGDRVSYEQYF. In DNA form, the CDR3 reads TGTGCCAGCAGTGGGGACAGGGTCTCCTACGAGCAGTACTTC.

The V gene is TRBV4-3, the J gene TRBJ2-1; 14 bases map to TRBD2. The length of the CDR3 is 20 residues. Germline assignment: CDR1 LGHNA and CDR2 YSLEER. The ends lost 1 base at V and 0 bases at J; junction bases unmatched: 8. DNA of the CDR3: TGCGCCAGCAGCCAAGCCGCCGGGACTAGCGGGGGTAGCTCCTACAATGAGCAGTTCTTC. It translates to CASSQAAGTSGGSSYNEQFF.

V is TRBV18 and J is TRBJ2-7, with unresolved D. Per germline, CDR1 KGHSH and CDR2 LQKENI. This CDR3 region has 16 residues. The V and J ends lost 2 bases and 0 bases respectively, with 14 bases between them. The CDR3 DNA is TGTGCCAGCTCACCAGGACCAGGCCACTACTCCTACGAGCAGTACTTC. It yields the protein CASSPGPGHYSYEQYF. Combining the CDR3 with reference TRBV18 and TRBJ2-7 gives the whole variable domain NAGVMQNPRHLVRRRGQEARLRCSPMKGHSHVYWYRQLPEEGLKFMVYLQKENIIDESGMPKERFSAEFPKEGPSILRIQQVVRGDSAAYFCASSPGPGHYSYEQYFGPGTRLTVT.

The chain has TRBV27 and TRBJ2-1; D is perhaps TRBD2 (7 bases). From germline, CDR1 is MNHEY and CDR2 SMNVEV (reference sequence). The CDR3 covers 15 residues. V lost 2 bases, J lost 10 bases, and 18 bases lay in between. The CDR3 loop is CASSLRGGTLREQFF. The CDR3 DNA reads TGTGCCAGCAGTTTAAGGGGGGGGACCCTTCGGGAGCAGTTCTTC.

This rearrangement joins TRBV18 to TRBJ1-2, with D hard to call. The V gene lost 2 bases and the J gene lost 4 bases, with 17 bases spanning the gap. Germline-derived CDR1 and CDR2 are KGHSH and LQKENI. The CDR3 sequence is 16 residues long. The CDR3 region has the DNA TGTGCCAGCTCACCATCCCGCTTCACTTCTTGCTATGGCTACACCTTC. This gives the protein CASSPSRFTSCYGYTF.

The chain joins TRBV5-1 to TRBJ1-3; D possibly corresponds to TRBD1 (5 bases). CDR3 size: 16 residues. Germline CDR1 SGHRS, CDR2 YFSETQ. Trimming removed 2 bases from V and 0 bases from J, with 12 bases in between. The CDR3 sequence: CASSLQDGSSGNTIYF. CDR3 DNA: TGCGCCAGCAGCTTACAGGACGGAAGCTCTGGAAACACCATATATTTT.

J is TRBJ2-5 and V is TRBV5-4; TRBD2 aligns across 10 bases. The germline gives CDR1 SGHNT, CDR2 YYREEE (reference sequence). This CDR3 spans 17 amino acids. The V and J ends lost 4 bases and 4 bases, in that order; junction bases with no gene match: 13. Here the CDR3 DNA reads TGTGCCAGCAGCGACAGGGAGAGCGGGGGGGCGACAGAGACCCAGTACTTC. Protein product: CASSDRESGGATETQYF.

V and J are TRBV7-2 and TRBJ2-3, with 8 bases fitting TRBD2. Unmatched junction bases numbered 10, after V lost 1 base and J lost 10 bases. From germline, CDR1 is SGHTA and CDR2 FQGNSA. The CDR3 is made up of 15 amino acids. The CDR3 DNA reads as TGTGCCAGCAGCTTAGTTGCGCGGGGGGCCTCTCCGCAGTATTTT. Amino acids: CASSLVARGASPQYF.

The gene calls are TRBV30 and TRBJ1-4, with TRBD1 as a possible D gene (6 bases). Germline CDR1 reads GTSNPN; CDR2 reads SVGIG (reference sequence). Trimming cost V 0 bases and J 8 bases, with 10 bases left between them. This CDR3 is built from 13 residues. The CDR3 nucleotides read TGTGCCTGGAGTGTGGGGGGGGCCGAAAAACTGTTTTTT. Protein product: CAWSVGGAEKLFF. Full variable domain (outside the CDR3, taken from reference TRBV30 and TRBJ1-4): SQTIHQWPATLVQPVGSPLSLECTVEGTSNPNLYWYRQAAGRGLQLLFYSVGIGQISSEVPQNLSASRPQDRQFILSSKKLLLSDSGFYLCAWSVGGAEKLFFGSGTQLSVL.

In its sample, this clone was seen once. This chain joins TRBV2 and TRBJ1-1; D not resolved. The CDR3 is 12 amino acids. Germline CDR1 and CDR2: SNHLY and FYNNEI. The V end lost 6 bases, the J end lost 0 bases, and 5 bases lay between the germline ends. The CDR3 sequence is CASRVVNTEAFF. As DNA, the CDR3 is TGTGCCAGCAGAGTTGTGAACACTGAAGCTTTCTTT. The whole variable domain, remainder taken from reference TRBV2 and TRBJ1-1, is EPEVTQTPSHQVTQMGQEVILRCVPISNHLYFYWYRQILGQKVEFLVSFYNNEISEKSEIFDDQFSVERPDGSNFTLKIRSTKLEDSAMYFCASRVVNTEAFFGQGTRLTVV.

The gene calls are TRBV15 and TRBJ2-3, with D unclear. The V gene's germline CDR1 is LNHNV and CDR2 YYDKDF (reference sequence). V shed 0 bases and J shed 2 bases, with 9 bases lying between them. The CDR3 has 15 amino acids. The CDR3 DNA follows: TGTGCCACCAGCAGAGACGCGGACGACACAGATACGCAGTATTTT. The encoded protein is CATSRDADDTDTQYF.

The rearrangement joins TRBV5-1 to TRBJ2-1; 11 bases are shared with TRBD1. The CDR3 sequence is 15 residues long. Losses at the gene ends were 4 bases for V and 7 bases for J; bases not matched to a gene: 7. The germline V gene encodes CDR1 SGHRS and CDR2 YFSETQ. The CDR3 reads CASSPRDRGDNEQFF. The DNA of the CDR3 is TGCGCCAGCAGCCCCCGGGACAGGGGGGATAATGAGCAGTTCTTC.

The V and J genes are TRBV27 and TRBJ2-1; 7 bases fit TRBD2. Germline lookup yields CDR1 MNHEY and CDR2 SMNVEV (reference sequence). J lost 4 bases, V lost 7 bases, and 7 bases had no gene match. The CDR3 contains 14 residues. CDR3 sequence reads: CASNSGRGYNEQFF. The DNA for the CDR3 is TGTGCCAGCAATTCTGGGCGGGGGTACAATGAGCAGTTCTTC.

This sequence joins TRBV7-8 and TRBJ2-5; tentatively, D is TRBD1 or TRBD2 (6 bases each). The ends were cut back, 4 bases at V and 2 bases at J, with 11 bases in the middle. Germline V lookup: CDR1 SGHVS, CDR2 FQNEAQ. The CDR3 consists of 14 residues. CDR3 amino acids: CASSSGDLQETQYF. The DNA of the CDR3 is TGTGCCAGCAGCTCAGGGGACTTACAAGAGACCCAGTACTTC.

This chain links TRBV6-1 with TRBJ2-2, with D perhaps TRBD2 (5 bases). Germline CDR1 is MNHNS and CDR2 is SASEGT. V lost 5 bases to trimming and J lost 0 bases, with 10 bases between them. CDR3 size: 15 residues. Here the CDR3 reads CASSCREANTGELFF. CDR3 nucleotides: TGTGCCAGCAGTTGCCGGGAAGCGAACACCGGGGAGCTGTTTTTT.